This T cell receptor (beta chain) comes out of a study of blood T cell repertoires in COVID-19. Study summary: Both acute and convalescent COVID-19 samples were obtained from the United States, Italy and Spain.

Measured with immunoSEQ multiplex PCR; TCRdb has only the in-frame clones, and not every one. Counted here are tens of thousands of clones, 82% occurring once; the ten biggest clones make up over 9.5%. Germline trimming cut 0 bases from V and 8 bases from J; bases unmatched to any gene: 5. This CDR3 region has 14 residues. CDR1 is SGHNT and CDR2 is YYREEE in the germline V gene (reference sequence). Material for sequencing was peripheral blood. This sequence joins TRBV5-4 and TRBJ1-2; TRBD1 aligns across 9 bases. This clonotype originated in a human donor in a cohort sampled during active COVID-19. The CDR3 sequence is CASSLVGQGRGYTF. The CDR3 region has the DNA TGTGCCAGCAGCTTGGTGGGACAGGGCCGGGGCTACACCTTC.